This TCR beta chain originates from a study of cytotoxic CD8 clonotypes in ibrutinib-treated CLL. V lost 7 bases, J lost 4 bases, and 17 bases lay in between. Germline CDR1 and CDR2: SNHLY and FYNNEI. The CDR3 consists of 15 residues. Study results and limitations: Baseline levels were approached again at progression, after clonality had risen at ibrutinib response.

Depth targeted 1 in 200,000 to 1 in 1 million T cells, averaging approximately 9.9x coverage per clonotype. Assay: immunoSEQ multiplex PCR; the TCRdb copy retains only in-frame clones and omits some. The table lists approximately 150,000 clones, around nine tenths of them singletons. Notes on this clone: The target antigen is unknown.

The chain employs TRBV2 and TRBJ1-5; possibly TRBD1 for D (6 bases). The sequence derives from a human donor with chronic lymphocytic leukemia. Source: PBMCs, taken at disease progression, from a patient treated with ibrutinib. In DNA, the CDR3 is TGTGCCAGCAATGGGCAACAGGGAAGAAATCAGCCCCAGCATTTT. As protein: CASNGQQGRNQPQHF.